A single sample is the source of the 20 T cell receptor beta chains below, sequenced in a study of cytotoxic CD8 clonotypes in ibrutinib-treated CLL. Repertoires were generated with immunoSEQ multiplex PCR, while TCRdb's copy carries only in-frame clones and drops some. The sample has around 140,000 clones; 60% to 85% are singletons. The sample here was PBMCs, taken after 12 months of ibrutinib treatment. These receptors all come from a human donor with chronic lymphocytic leukemia.

This clone was seen only a few times. This sequence joins TRBV11-2 and TRBJ2-1; TRBD1 might be the D (6 bases). CDR1 and CDR2 (germline): SGHAT, FQNNGV. V was pared by 8 bases and J by 6 bases, with 20 bases between. CDR3 size: 15 residues. This CDR3 is CASGTRLALRNEQFF. CDR3 coding DNA: TGTGCCAGCGGGACACGCCTAGCTTTGCGCAATGAGCAGTTCTTC.

This clone was found many times. DNA for the CDR3: TGTGCCAGCAGCGGCGACAGGGAAGGCTACGAGCAGTACTTC. It translates to CASSGDREGYEQYF. The chain links TRBV9 to TRBJ2-7, with 7 bases that match TRBD1. Germline CDR1 reads SGDLS; CDR2 reads YYNGEE. The V gene end was trimmed by 3 bases and the J gene end by 3 bases; junction bases not matched to a gene: 6. The length of the CDR3 is 14 residues. Together with reference TRBV9 and TRBJ2-7, the CDR3 gives the full variable domain: DSGVTQTPKHLITATGQRVTLRCSPRSGDLSVYWYQQSLDQGLQFLIQYYNGEERAKGNILERFSAQQFPDLHSELNLSSLELGDSALYFCASSGDREGYEQYFGPGTRLTVT.

The V call is TRBV4-3, the J call TRBJ1-2; D unresolved. The CDR3 runs 15 residues. Germline loops: CDR1 LGHNA, CDR2 YSLEER. Trimming left V 0 bases short and J 0 bases short, with 8 bases between. DNA for the CDR3: TGCGCCAGCAGCCAAGACCCGCTAGCTAACTATGGCTACACCTTC. Amino acids: CASSQDPLANYGYTF.

J is TRBJ2-2 and V is TRBV7-2; 7 bases align to TRBD1. The CDR3 extends over 14 amino acids. Germline V gene lookup returns CDR1 SGHTA and CDR2 FQGNSA. Trimming at V came to 0 bases and at J to 7 bases, leaving 2 bases not matched to a gene. The CDR3: CASSLADRVGELFF. Written as DNA, the CDR3 is TGTGCCAGCAGCTTAGCCGACAGGGTCGGGGAGCTGTTTTTT.

This clone was found once. V gene TRBV25-1 combines with J gene TRBJ2-5; TRBD2 agrees at 10 bases. CDR1 is MGHDK and CDR2 is SYGVNS in the germline V gene. The ends lost 7 bases at V and 3 bases at J; junction bases unmatched: 5. The CDR3 is made up of 14 amino acids. The CDR3 DNA sequence: TGTGCCAGCAACCCCGGACTAGCGGAAGAGACCCAGTACTTC. Translating it yields CASNPGLAEETQYF.

The chain employs TRBV10-3 and TRBJ1-2, with 9 bases fitting TRBD1. CDR3 length: 14 amino acids. In germline, CDR1 is ENHRY, CDR2 SYGVKD. V was clipped by 9 bases and J by 6 bases; unmatched bases: 11. Written as DNA, the CDR3 is TGTGCCATTACAAATCGGGGACAGGGAGATGGCTACACCTTC. Encoded protein: CAITNRGQGDGYTF.

The rearrangement joins TRBV19 to TRBJ1-3, with D unresolved. Trimming took off 1 base at V and 0 bases at J, with 7 bases between the two ends. CDR3 length: 15 residues. CDR1 and CDR2 (germline): LNHDA, SQIVND (reference sequence). For the CDR3, the DNA is TGTGCCAGTAGTATAGGGCCGAGCTCTGGAAACACCATATATTTT. The encoded protein is CASSIGPSSGNTIYF.

The genes are TRBV7-9 and TRBJ2-3; D is unresolved. Between the trimmed V and J ends, which lost 7 bases and 2 bases, there was a span of 19 bases. The length of the CDR3 is 16 residues. Germline loops: CDR1 SEHNR, CDR2 FQNEAQ (reference sequence). The CDR3 sequence is CASNPPSSGVTDTQYF. The CDR3 region has the DNA TGTGCCAGCAACCCCCCATCCTCTGGGGTCACAGATACGCAGTATTTT.

This clone was found a few times. The CDR3 here is CAWSNSGSPGELFF. The CDR3 DNA reads as TGTGCCTGGAGTAATAGCGGGAGCCCCGGGGAGCTGTTTTTT. The chain couples TRBV30 to TRBJ2-2; 9 bases fit TRBD2. Trimming at V came to 2 bases and at J to 6 bases, leaving 4 bases not matched to a gene. This CDR3 has 14 amino acids. In germline, CDR1 is GTSNPN, CDR2 SVGIG (reference sequence).

The gene calls are TRBV29-1 and TRBJ2-1; D might be TRBD2 (5 bases). V shed 7 bases and J shed 4 bases, with 17 bases lying between them. This CDR3 comprises 14 residues. Germline loops: CDR1 SQVTM, CDR2 ANQGSEA. CDR3 residues: CSAWAGSQYNEQFF. CDR3 DNA sequence: TGCAGCGCGTGGGCGGGTTCCCAATACAATGAGCAGTTCTTC.

The V gene is TRBV28, the J gene TRBJ1-4, with D maybe TRBD1 (5 bases). The germline V and J ends were trimmed by 3 bases and 10 bases, with 18 bases remaining between them. Germline CDR1 reads MDHEN; CDR2 reads SYDVKM. CDR3 size: 15 residues. The CDR3 sequence is CASSLAGRPPVKLFF. The CDR3 DNA reads as TGTGCCAGCAGTTTGGCAGGGCGTCCCCCCGTAAAACTGTTTTTT.

The V and J genes are TRBV6-4 and TRBJ2-6; the D gene is possibly TRBD1 (6 bases). V lost 8 bases to trimming and J lost 4 bases, with 24 bases between them. The CDR3 covers 18 residues. Per germline, CDR1 MRHNA and CDR2 SNTAGT. CDR3 sequence: CASSVYPGAGAGANVLTF. In DNA form, the CDR3 reads TGTGCCAGCTCAGTGTACCCCGGGGCAGGGGCCGGGGCCAACGTCCTGACTTTC.

CDR3 nucleotide sequence: TGTGCCAGCAGCTTTGCCAGGGGCTCCTACGAGCAGTACTTC. The encoded protein is CASSFARGSYEQYF. The chain combines TRBV11-2 with TRBJ2-7, with D perhaps TRBD1 (6 bases). The germline V and J ends were trimmed by 3 bases and 0 bases, with 9 bases remaining between them. Germline V lookup: CDR1 SGHAT, CDR2 FQNNGV. The CDR3 spans 14 residues.

This chain joins TRBV28 and TRBJ1-1, with TRBD1 matching over 8 bases. With 7 bases clipped from V and 5 bases from J, the junction kept 6 bases outside the gene matches. Germline-derived CDR1 and CDR2 are MDHEN and SYDVKM. The CDR3 is made up of 13 amino acids. Here the CDR3 reads CASTSDRVTEAFF. CDR3 DNA sequence: TGTGCCAGCACCTCGGACAGGGTGACTGAAGCTTTCTTT.

The CDR3 sequence: CASSYYRGFYEQYF. As DNA, the CDR3 is TGTGCCAGCAGTTATTACAGGGGGTTTTACGAGCAGTACTTC. The chain employs TRBV6-5 and TRBJ2-7, with 8 bases aligning to TRBD1. Germline assignment: CDR1 MNHEY and CDR2 SVGAGI. There are 14 residues in the CDR3. Trimming took 3 bases from V and 4 from J; bases not matched to a gene: 5.

The rearrangement links TRBV25-1 to TRBJ2-2; D is unresolved. The CDR3 has 13 amino acids. V was pared by 8 bases and J by 6 bases, with 13 bases between. The germline V gene has CDR1 MGHDK and CDR2 SYGVNS. The CDR3 loop reads CASLGPRPGELFF. The CDR3 DNA is TGTGCCAGCCTGGGTCCTAGGCCCGGGGAGCTGTTTTTT.

This clone has a handful of counts. V is TRBV19 and J is TRBJ2-6; D perhaps matches TRBD1 (5 bases). This CDR3 has 16 residues. Trimming cost V 3 bases and J 0 bases, with 9 bases left between them. Per the germline V gene, CDR1 is LNHDA and CDR2 is SQIVND (reference sequence). The CDR3 is CASSIRASSGANVLTF. In DNA form, the CDR3 reads TGTGCCAGTAGTATCAGGGCTTCCTCTGGGGCCAACGTCCTGACTTTC.

This chain joins TRBV19 and TRBJ1-5, with 7 bases aligning to TRBD1. There are 15 residues in the CDR3. The V gene's germline CDR1 is LNHDA and CDR2 SQIVND (reference sequence). V was clipped by 3 bases and J by 5 bases; unmatched bases: 7. In nucleotides, the CDR3 is TGTGCCAGTAGTATGGAGGGGACAGCCTATCAGCCCCAGCATTTT. Translated, it gives CASSMEGTAYQPQHF.

The chain uses TRBV5-1 and TRBJ2-5; no clear D gene. CDR3 length: 14 residues. Trimming left V 0 bases short and J 5 bases short, with 11 bases between. CDR1 is SGHRS, CDR2 YFSETQ, per germline. This CDR3 reads CASSLVGLGETQYF. The CDR3 DNA is TGCGCCAGCAGCTTGGTGGGGTTGGGGGAGACCCAGTACTTC.

The chain has TRBV15 and TRBJ2-3; the D is unclear. This CDR3 has 14 amino acids. V was cut by 5 bases and J by 2 bases, with 11 bases left in between. The V gene's germline CDR1 is LNHNV and CDR2 YYDKDF (reference sequence). CDR3 DNA sequence: TGTGCCACCAGCCGCGGAGCATACACAGATACGCAGTATTTT. Its protein product is CATSRGAYTDTQYF.